This TCR beta chain derives from a study of cytomegalovirus exposure and HLA in healthy donors. With 60 Vbeta and 13 Jbeta primers, the PCR was carried out. Per the original methods: A follow-up analysis tallied 86 million or so unique TCR beta chains, roughly 11 million shared. The assay was immunoSEQ multiplex PCR, and TCRdb's table has in-frame clones only and misses some. Clone size and the V and J calls come from that table; the DNA yielded D and trimming. The table includes 150,000 to 180,000 clones, roughly three quarters detected once. Study results and limitations: Productive rates of about 90% or about 30% were seen for most TCR beta V segments in an earlier analysis. Per a later analysis, HLA-associated TCR beta chains showed more clonal expansion than other, equally common TCR beta chains.

About this clone itself: The antigen remains unidentified.

The CDR3 is 12 amino acids. Per the germline V gene, CDR1 is LNHNV and CDR2 is YYDKDF (reference sequence). V was cut by 5 bases and J by 2 bases, with 4 bases left in between. The sequencing input was PBMCs. The source is a man younger than 45 in good health and CMV-seropositive. The V gene is TRBV15, the J gene TRBJ2-1; D gene ambiguous. CDR3: CATSRAYNEQFF. The CDR3 DNA reads as TGTGCCACCAGCCGGGCCTACAATGAGCAGTTCTTC.